These 27 T cell receptor beta chains were sequenced from one sample in a study of Ad26.COV2.S vaccination and SARS-CoV-2 variants. Regarding treatment: over 15 received Ad26.COV2.S at low or high dose, single or two shots; five or six received placebo; per-sample allocation not given. Sampling was performed 63 days after the first vaccine or placebo injection. Here immunoSEQ multiplex PCR was the method, and the copy in TCRdb shows in-frame clones only, minus some. The table has hundreds of thousands of clones, 75% to 90% seen once. Sequences were derived from peripheral blood, sampled in a trial of Ad26.COV2.S vaccine versus placebo. The receptors here all came from a person between 18 and 65 years old who received the Ad26.COV2.S COVID-19 vaccine or a placebo.

The gene calls are TRBV6-2 or TRBV6-3 and TRBJ2-2, with no clear D. The CDR3 totals 17 residues. The V gene's germline CDR1 is MNHEY and CDR2 SVGEGT. Deletions cut 0 bases from V and 0 bases from J, with 11 bases between. The CDR3 reads CASSYSLDITNTGELFF. The CDR3 coding sequence is TGTGCCAGCAGTTACTCTCTCGACATAACGAACACCGGGGAGCTGTTTTTT.

This chain uses TRBV3-1 (or the pseudogene TRBV3-2) with TRBJ2-7; TRBD2 might be the D (6 bases). This CDR3 has 15 residues. The V gene's germline CDR1 is LGHDT and CDR2 YNNKEL (reference sequence). Trimming removed 6 bases from V and 7 bases from J, with 22 bases in between. CDR3 amino acids: CASRKDGTGDWEQYF. The CDR3 bases are TGTGCCAGCAGAAAAGACGGGACGGGGGACTGGGAGCAGTACTTC.

V usage is TRBV15 and J usage is TRBJ2-7, with TRBD1 matching 11 bases. CDR3 length: 14 amino acids. Germline V CDR1 and CDR2: LNHNV, YYDKDF (reference sequence). The ends lost 3 bases at V and 4 bases at J; junction bases unmatched: 2. DNA for the CDR3: TGTGCCACCAGCAGGGACAGGGGGCGATACGAGCAGTACTTC. It translates to CATSRDRGRYEQYF.

The rearrangement uses TRBV6-5 and TRBJ2-1; TRBD2 matches 11 bases. CDR1 and CDR2 (germline): MNHEY, SVGAGI. The CDR3 runs to 15 residues. With V trimmed by 4 bases and J by 8 bases, 7 bases remained unmatched. The CDR3 spells CASSSLSGGADEQFF. For the CDR3, the DNA is TGTGCCAGCAGTTCCCTTAGCGGGGGGGCAGATGAGCAGTTCTTC.

This chain joins TRBV6-4 and TRBJ1-2; 8 bases align to TRBD1. The CDR3 is 12 amino acids. The V gene's germline CDR1 is MRHNA and CDR2 SNTAGT. The V segment lost 5 bases and the J segment 6 bases; nucleotides outside the gene matches: 2. CDR3 DNA: TGTGCCAGCAGTTCAGGGGGCCATGGCTACACCTTC. Amino acids: CASSSGGHGYTF.

This clone was recorded only once. J is TRBJ1-2 and V is TRBV28, with no clear D. V was pared by 4 bases and J by 0 bases, with 9 bases between. This CDR3 has 14 residues. From germline, CDR1 is MDHEN and CDR2 SYDVKM. The CDR3 DNA reads as TGTGCCAGCAGTTCTCTCGTTTCTAACTATGGCTACACCTTC. As protein: CASSSLVSNYGYTF.

The gene calls are TRBV19 and TRBJ1-2, with D perhaps TRBD1 (5 bases). From germline, CDR1 is LNHDA and CDR2 SQIVND (reference sequence). V was clipped by 5 bases and J by 9 bases, with 13 bases between them. The CDR3 sequence is 12 residues long. The CDR3 sequence is CASSSGSASYTF. For the CDR3, the DNA is TGTGCCAGTAGTTCAGGGTCGGCGAGCTACACCTTC.

This clone was detected once. The rearrangement links TRBV5-4 to TRBJ2-7; tentative D call: TRBD1 (5 bases). The V gene's germline CDR1 is SGHNT and CDR2 YYREEE (reference sequence). CDR3 size: 14 residues. V was shortened by 0 bases and J by 1 base, with 8 bases between the two germline ends. The chain's CDR3 is CASSLEPGSYEQYF. As DNA, the CDR3 is TGTGCCAGCAGCTTGGAGCCAGGGTCCTACGAGCAGTACTTC. Full variable domain (rest looked up from reference TRBV5-4 and TRBJ2-7): ETGVTQSPTHLIKTRGQQVTLRCSSQSGHNTVSWYQQALGQGPQFIFQYYREEENGRGNFPPRFSGLQFPNYSSELNVNALELDDSALYLCASSLEPGSYEQYFGPGTRLTVT.

This clone has just one count. This chain joins TRBV5-6 and TRBJ2-3; D gene unclear. CDR3 length: 13 residues. Germline V gene lookup returns CDR1 SGHDT and CDR2 YYEEEE. V shed 1 base and J shed 6 bases, with 9 bases lying between them. CDR3: CASSLRTRDTQYF. The DNA for the CDR3 is TGTGCCAGCAGCTTGAGAACTCGGGATACGCAGTATTTT.

The chain is built from TRBV19 and TRBJ1-1; 8 bases map to TRBD1. The CDR3 contains 14 residues. Germline CDR1 reads LNHDA; CDR2 reads SQIVND (reference sequence). Trimming cost V 2 bases and J 8 bases; bases outside gene matches: 7. CDR3: CASSIKGGQAEAFF. For the CDR3, the DNA is TGTGCCAGTAGTATAAAAGGGGGACAGGCCGAAGCTTTCTTT.

In DNA, the CDR3 is TGTGCCAGCAGCCTCCTTGCGGCAGCCAATGAGCAGTTCTTC. Residues: CASSLLAAANEQFF. The V and J genes are TRBV7-9 and TRBJ2-1, with D unresolved. This CDR3 is built from 14 residues. V was pared by 5 bases and J by 6 bases, with 14 bases between. Germline V lookup: CDR1 SEHNR, CDR2 FQNEAQ (reference sequence).

The chain links TRBV15 to TRBJ1-5; D remains ambiguous. Trimming removed 5 bases from V and 2 bases from J, with 7 bases in between. The CDR3 consists of 13 residues. Germline lookup yields CDR1 LNHNV and CDR2 YYDKDF (reference sequence). CDR3: CATSGGRNQPQHF. The CDR3 bases are TGTGCCACCAGCGGCGGGCGCAATCAGCCCCAGCATTTT.

The gene calls are TRBV2 and TRBJ1-3; the match to TRBD1 covers 7 bases. There are 15 residues in the CDR3. Germline CDR1 SNHLY, CDR2 FYNNEI. Unmatched junction bases numbered 7, after V lost 8 bases and J lost 0 bases. The CDR3 region is CASGPDRNSGNTIYF. The CDR3 nucleotides read TGTGCCAGCGGACCGGACAGGAACTCTGGAAACACCATATATTTT.

The chain is built from TRBV28 and TRBJ2-1, with D possibly being TRBD2 (5 bases). CDR1 is MDHEN, CDR2 SYDVKM, per germline. The CDR3 is 14 amino acids. V was shortened by 3 bases and J by 12 bases, with 18 bases between the two germline ends. The CDR3 nucleotides are TGTGCCAGCAGTTTGAGGGCCCCTGCTGTCGGGCAGTTCTTC. This gives the protein CASSLRAPAVGQFF.

The rearrangement uses TRBV3-1 (or the pseudogene TRBV3-2) and TRBJ1-5; tentatively, D is TRBD1 (5 bases). There are 17 residues in the CDR3. The ends were cut back, 0 bases at V and 5 bases at J, with 17 bases in the middle. Germline V gene sequence: CDR1 LGHDT, CDR2 YNNKEL (reference sequence). The CDR3 nucleotides read TGTGCCAGCAGCCAAGATAGGGGACCCCCAAGACATCAGCCCCAGCATTTT. Its protein is CASSQDRGPPRHQPQHF.

Regarding this clone: Within the sample, other DNA sequences also encode this same CDR3. The rearrangement uses TRBV7-2 and TRBJ2-7; D is ambiguous. V shed 5 bases and J shed 2 bases, with 7 bases lying between them. The CDR3 loop spans 12 amino acids. Germline CDR1 reads SGHTA; CDR2 reads FQGNSA. DNA for the CDR3: TGTGCCAGCAGCCCTGGGGCCTACGAGCAGTACTTC. It encodes CASSPGAYEQYF. The full variable domain, completed using reference TRBV7-2 and TRBJ2-7, is GAGVSQSPSNKVTEKGKDVELRCDPISGHTALYWYRQSLGQGLEFLIYFQGNSAPDKSGLPSDRFSAERTGGSVSTLTIQRTQQEDSAVYLCASSPGAYEQYFGPGTRLTVT.

As concerns this clone: This sample includes further DNA sequences coding for the same CDR3. The V call is TRBV28, the J call TRBJ2-7; D is unresolved. The CDR3 is 11 residues long. Trimming stripped 2 bases from V and 4 bases from J, with 3 bases between. Germline values: CDR1 MDHEN, CDR2 SYDVKM. CDR3 DNA sequence: TGTGCCAGCAGTTTAACGTACGAGCAGTACTTC. This encodes CASSLTYEQYF.

This clone is a singleton in its sample. This chain uses TRBV5-1 with TRBJ2-1; 10 bases match TRBD2. The CDR3 is 14 amino acids. The junction had 2 bases not matched to a gene; V was cut back by 0 bases and J by 8 bases. The germline V gene has CDR1 SGHRS and CDR2 YFSETQ. The CDR3 DNA sequence: TGCGCCAGCAGCTTGGTAGCGGGAGGCGATGAGCAGTTCTTC. It is translated as CASSLVAGGDEQFF.

The chain recombines TRBV28 with TRBJ2-7, with TRBD2 as a possible D gene (6 bases). Deletions cut 7 bases from V and 5 bases from J, with 21 bases between. The CDR3 contains 15 residues. The V gene's germline CDR1 is MDHEN and CDR2 SYDVKM. The CDR3 region has the DNA TGTGCCAGCATCCGCCCCGGTGGAGGGGACGACGAGCAGTACTTC. It is translated as CASIRPGGGDDEQYF.

The rearrangement joins TRBV7-9 to TRBJ1-1, with TRBD1 identical over 8 bases. The CDR3 runs to 15 residues. CDR1 and CDR2 (germline): SEHNR, FQNEAQ (reference sequence). With 5 bases clipped from V and 0 bases from J, the junction kept 5 bases outside the gene matches. The CDR3 loop is CASSPWTGLNTEAFF. CDR3 coding DNA: TGTGCCAGCAGCCCCTGGACAGGGCTGAACACTGAAGCTTTCTTT.

This chain joins TRBV15 and TRBJ1-6; 9 nucleotides line up with TRBD1. Losses at the gene ends were 4 bases for V and 9 bases for J; bases not matched to a gene: 7. The CDR3 loop spans 15 amino acids. From germline, CDR1 is LNHNV and CDR2 YYDKDF (reference sequence). This CDR3 reads CATSNRDRVFSPLHF. DNA of the CDR3: TGTGCCACCAGCAATCGGGACAGGGTTTTTTCACCCCTCCACTTT.

The genes are TRBV5-6 and TRBJ2-2; D call uncertain. Per the germline V gene, CDR1 is SGHDT and CDR2 is YYEEEE. The CDR3 consists of 13 residues. V lost 1 base to trimming and J lost 5 bases, with 6 bases between them. CDR3 sequence (DNA): TGTGCCAGCAGCTTGTCACAGACCGGGGAGCTGTTTTTT. It codes for CASSLSQTGELFF.

CDR3 coding DNA: TGTGCCAGCAGTTTACGGGCTAGAGGCTCCTACGAGCAGTACTTC. Translation: CASSLRARGSYEQYF. J is TRBJ2-7 and V is TRBV27, with D unresolved. Deletions cut 2 bases from V and 0 bases from J, with 11 bases between. CDR1 MNHEY and CDR2 SMNVEV come from the germline V gene (reference sequence). The CDR3 length is 15 residues.

The chain is built from TRBV24-1 and TRBJ2-5; D is possibly TRBD2 (5 bases). The germline gives CDR1 KGHDR, CDR2 SFDVKD. The CDR3 totals 13 residues. The V end lost 5 bases, the J end lost 5 bases, and 11 bases lay between the germline ends. Written as DNA, the CDR3 is TGTGCCACCAGTGGAGGCCCGGGGGAGACCCAGTACTTC. Translated: CATSGGPGETQYF.

The chain combines TRBV7-3 with TRBJ2-5, with 7 bases aligning to TRBD2. From germline, CDR1 is SGHTA and CDR2 FQGTGA. The V segment lost 4 bases and the J segment 9 bases; nucleotides outside the gene matches: 14. CDR3 size: 15 residues. Here the CDR3 reads CASSSLASGVEAQYF. In nucleotides, the CDR3 is TGTGCCAGCAGCTCCCTGGCTAGCGGAGTTGAGGCCCAGTACTTC.

The chain uses TRBV12-3 or TRBV12-4 and TRBJ1-2; D gene uncertain. V lost 2 bases and J lost 6, with 7 bases in between. The CDR3 spans 12 residues. The CDR3 DNA is TGTGCCAGCAGTTTAAAATTTCATGGCTACACCTTC. Translating it yields CASSLKFHGYTF.

This clone was detected only a few times. The chain combines TRBV7-9 with TRBJ1-5, with D possibly TRBD1 on 5 matching bases. The CDR3 runs to 14 residues. Germline CDR1 SEHNR, CDR2 FQNEAQ (reference sequence). V lost 3 bases, J lost 6 bases, and 12 bases lay in between. CDR3 bases: TGTGCCAGCAGCTTCGAAGGGGCGGTTCAGCCCCAGCATTTT. Its protein product is CASSFEGAVQPQHF.